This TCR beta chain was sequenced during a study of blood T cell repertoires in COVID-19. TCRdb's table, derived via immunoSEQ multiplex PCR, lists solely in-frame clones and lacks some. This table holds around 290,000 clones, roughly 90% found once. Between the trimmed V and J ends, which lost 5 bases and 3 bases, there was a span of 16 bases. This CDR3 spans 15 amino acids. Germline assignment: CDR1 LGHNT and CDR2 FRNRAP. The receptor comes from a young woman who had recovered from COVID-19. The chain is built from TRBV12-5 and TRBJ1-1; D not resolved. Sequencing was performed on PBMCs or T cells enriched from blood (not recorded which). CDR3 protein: CASGRHRGRHTEAFF. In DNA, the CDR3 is TGTGCTAGTGGTCGCCACCGGGGAAGGCACACTGAAGCTTTCTTT.